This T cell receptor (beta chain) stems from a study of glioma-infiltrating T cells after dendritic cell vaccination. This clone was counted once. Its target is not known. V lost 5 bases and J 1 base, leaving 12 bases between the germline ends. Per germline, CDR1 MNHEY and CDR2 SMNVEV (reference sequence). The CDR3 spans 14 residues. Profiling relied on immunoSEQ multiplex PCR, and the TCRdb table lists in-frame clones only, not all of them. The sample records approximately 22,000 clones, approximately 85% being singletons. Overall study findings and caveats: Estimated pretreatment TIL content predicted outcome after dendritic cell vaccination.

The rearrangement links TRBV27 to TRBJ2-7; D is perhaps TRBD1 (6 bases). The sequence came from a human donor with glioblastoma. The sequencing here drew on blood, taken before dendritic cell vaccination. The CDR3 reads CASSKQGWSYEQYF. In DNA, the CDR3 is TGTGCCAGCAGTAAACAGGGATGGTCCTACGAGCAGTACTTC.